The 10 T cell receptor beta chains below all came from one sample that was sequenced in a study of CD8+CD57+ T cells in acquired aplastic anemia. CDR3 and TCR beta VDJ profiling relied on genomic DNA as the template. TCRdb recomputed calls from the reads with MiXCR, one row per CDR3 protein. Of about 190,000 distinct CDR3 sequences listed, around 47% are singletons. Individuals selected for sequencing had exhibited CD8+CD57+ cell expansion on flow cytometry. Sequences were obtained from sorted CD4+, CD8+, or CD8+CD57+ T cells (not recorded which) from PBMCs. Receptors originate from a human donor with aplastic anemia.

This clonotype was picked up many times. This chain links TRBV2 with TRBJ1-1; TRBD1 matches 8 bases. This CDR3 region has 14 residues. Germline values: CDR1 SNHLY, CDR2 FYNNEI. Trimming took 3 bases from V and 2 from J; bases not matched to a gene: 2. For the CDR3, the DNA is TGTGCCAGCAGTGAGGACAGGGCTAACACTGAAGCTTTCTTT. It translates to CASSEDRANTEAFF.

This clonotype was seen once. Without the conserved terminal phenylalanine or tryptophan, this CDR3 likely stems from a read error. Because the CDR3's place on the DNA is in doubt, the DNA is left out and the CDR3 is given as listed by TCRdb. The CDR3 spells CASSWNGGAD. This chain joins TRBV7-8 and TRBJ2-1; TRBD1, the table's D call, lacks a check against the DNA. Germline V gene lookup returns CDR1 SGHVS and CDR2 FQNEAQ. The CDR3 length is 10 residues, termini included.

The rearrangement uses TRBV24-1 and TRBJ2-2; D perhaps matches TRBD1 (5 bases). The V gene's germline CDR1 is KGHDR and CDR2 SFDVKD. V dropped 6 bases and J dropped 4 bases, with 11 bases sitting between them. CDR3 length: 14 residues. DNA for the CDR3: TGTGCCACCAGTCCAGGGCCGGCCACCGGGGAGCTGTTTTTT. Its translation: CATSPGPATGELFF.

V gene TRBV20-1 combines with J gene TRBJ2-5; 7 nucleotides line up with TRBD1. CDR3 length equals 13 residues. V lost 6 bases to trimming and J lost 5 bases; unmatched junction nucleotides: 9. Germline CDR1 reads DFQATT; CDR2 reads SNEGSKA (reference sequence). As DNA, the CDR3 is TGCAGTGCCGTTCTGACAGGGATTGAGACCCAGTACTTC. Encoded protein: CSAVLTGIETQYF.

This clonotype was detected many times. CDR3: CSAKQGGSGNTIYF. The CDR3 DNA follows: TGCAGTGCAAAACAGGGGGGATCTGGAAACACCATATATTTT. V and J are TRBV20-1 and TRBJ1-3; 8 bases agree with TRBD1. Per germline, CDR1 DFQATT and CDR2 SNEGSKA (reference sequence). The CDR3 totals 14 residues. The J segment lost 1 base and the V segment lost 6 bases, leaving 5 bases of the junction unmatched.

This clonotype appeared a few times. CDR3 region: CASSSLGLSNQPQHF. The CDR3 nucleotides read TGTGCCAGCAGTTCCCTTGGCCTGAGCAATCAGCCCCAGCATTTT. The gene calls are TRBV27 and TRBJ1-5; unclear D gene. Germline assignment: CDR1 MNHEY and CDR2 SMNVEV (reference sequence). The CDR3 spans 15 residues. The V end lost 4 bases, the J end lost 1 base, and 11 bases lay between the germline ends.

Ten or more counts support this clonotype. V and J are TRBV30 and TRBJ2-7; D ambiguous. Trimming pared 0 bases from V and 5 bases from J, leaving 11 bases between. The CDR3 covers 13 residues. The germline V gene encodes CDR1 GTSNPN and CDR2 SVGIG (reference sequence). The DNA for the CDR3 is TGTGCCTGGAGTGTAGGGATTTACCACGAGCAGTACTTC. It encodes CAWSVGIYHEQYF. Combining the CDR3 with reference TRBV30 and TRBJ2-7 gives the whole variable domain SQTIHQWPATLVQPVGSPLSLECTVEGTSNPNLYWYRQAAGRGLQLLFYSVGIGQISSEVPQNLSASRPQDRQFILSSKKLLLSDSGFYLCAWSVGIYHEQYFGPGTRLTVT.

The table lists this clonotype with many counts. The rearrangement joins TRBV19 to TRBJ1-3; weak D call: TRBD1 (5 bases). The CDR3 is made up of 16 amino acids. Per the germline V gene, CDR1 is LNHDA and CDR2 is SQIVND (reference sequence). Between the trimmed V and J ends, which lost 2 bases and 0 bases, there was a span of 11 bases. DNA of the CDR3: TGTGCCAGTAGTATATCCCAGGGCCACTCTGGAAACACCATATATTTT. This sequence encodes CASSISQGHSGNTIYF.

J is TRBJ2-1 and V is TRBV20-1, with 8 positions matching TRBD1. This CDR3 spans 15 amino acids. The trim removed 4 bases at V and 5 bases at J, leaving 10 bases unmatched. Germline V gene data show CDR1 as DFQATT and CDR2 as SNEGSKA (reference sequence). CDR3 bases: TGCAGTGCTAACGACAGGACAGGGCCCCACAATGAGCAGTTCTTC. Protein: CSANDRTGPHNEQFF.

The rearrangement joins TRBV29-1 to TRBJ2-5; D is perhaps TRBD2 (5 bases). The CDR3 extends over 12 amino acids. Between the trimmed V and J ends, which lost 2 bases and 4 bases, there was a span of 8 bases. Germline CDR1 is SQVTM and CDR2 is ANQGSEA. The CDR3 sequence is CSVESRAETQYF. Written as DNA, the CDR3 is TGCAGCGTTGAATCGAGGGCAGAGACCCAGTACTTC.